A selection of T cell receptor beta chains follows, all from one sample in a study of blood T cell repertoires in COVID-19. The repertoire was sequenced with immunoSEQ multiplex PCR; TCRdb's copy has only in-frame clones and lacks some. The repertoire holds 250,000 to 300,000 clones, with about nine tenths as singletons. Sequencing was done on a sample of PBMCs or T cells enriched from blood (not recorded which). The receptors shown here come from a woman between 45 and 60 years old who had been exposed to COVID-19. The CDR3 runs from the conserved cysteine through the conserved F or W. The D gene is left open where the match is weak.

d_call j_call v_call cdr3_aa
NA TRBJ1-4 TRBV27 CASTRLGGEKLFF
NA TRBJ1-4 TRBV5-6 CASSFRQRVNEKLFF
TRBD1 TRBJ1-1 TRBV18 CASSPQKTGGLTEAFF
NA TRBJ2-7 TRBV28 CASSFVDSYEQCF
NA TRBJ1-5 TRBV7-8 CASSLKGGARGNQPQHF
TRBD1 TRBJ2-7 TRBV10-3 CAISESGQGYEQYF
TRBD2 TRBJ2-5 TRBV2 CASSEASGGQETQYF
TRBD1 TRBJ1-2 TRBV4-2 CASSQVLGGQGVSGYTF
TRBD1 TRBJ1-2 TRBV2 CASSPDRGRNYGYTF
TRBD1 TRBJ2-7 TRBV5-1 CASSRTYRDSPQYEQYF
NA TRBJ1-2 TRBV30 CAWSVGGPNYGYTF
TRBD1 TRBJ1-6 TRBV4-2 CASSQNPGQGMVSPLHF
NA TRBJ1-1 TRBV30 CAWSSRAEAFF
NA TRBJ1-1 TRBV2 CASSGMRGGEAFF
NA TRBJ2-2 TRBV5-1 CASSSTGNTGELFF
NA TRBJ1-5 TRBV28 CASRPLGGGTRLQPQHF
NA TRBJ1-2 TRBV6-4 CASSEAAEASYGYTF
TRBD1 TRBJ2-5 TRBV14 CASSQGDRVLRETQYF
NA TRBJ1-5 TRBV5-6 CASSSWWQGGAQPQHF
TRBD1 TRBJ2-1 TRBV5-6 CASSSFGDSSYNEQFF
TRBD1 TRBJ2-7 TRBV9 CASSGGQGAHSYEQYF
NA TRBJ1-3 TRBV5-1 CASSLDLSGNTIYF
NA TRBJ2-3 TRBV9 CASSVDGGRSDTQYF
NA TRBJ2-3 TRBV3-1/TRBV3-2 CASRQIGGASDTQYF
TRBD2 TRBJ2-1 TRBV29-1 CSVETSGGNDEQFF
NA TRBJ1-5 TRBV6-5 CASSNRDYSNQPQHF
NA TRBJ1-5 TRBV28 CANTSWGLSQPQHF
NA TRBJ1-1 TRBV7-8 CASSLWAALGNMNTEAFF
TRBD1 TRBJ1-1 TRBV9 CASSTTGLNTEAFF
TRBD1 TRBJ2-7 TRBV15 CATSSDRTGSRSYEQYF
TRBD1 TRBJ1-2 TRBV6-1 CASSEKTGYGYTF
NA TRBJ1-5 TRBV6-1 CASSEAGEGQPQHF
TRBD1 TRBJ1-1 TRBV19 CASSTTGGGNTEAFF
NA TRBJ2-1 TRBV30 CAWSVRGGAKYNEQFF
NA TRBJ1-1 TRBV6-1 CASSELRGNTEAFF
NA TRBJ1-1 TRBV28 CASSLLRGAGDTEAFF